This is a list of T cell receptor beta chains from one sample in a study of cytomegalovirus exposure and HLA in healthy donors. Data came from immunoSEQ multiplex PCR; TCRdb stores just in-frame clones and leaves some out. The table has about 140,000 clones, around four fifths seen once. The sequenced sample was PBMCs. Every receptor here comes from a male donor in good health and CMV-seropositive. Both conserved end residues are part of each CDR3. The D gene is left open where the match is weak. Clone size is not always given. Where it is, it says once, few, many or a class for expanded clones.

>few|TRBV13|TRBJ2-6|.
TGTGCCAGCAGCTTCTCGGGATTTGGGGCCAACGTCCTGACTTTC
CASSFSGFGANVLTF
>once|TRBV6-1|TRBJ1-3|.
TGTGCCAGCAGTGAATTTTGGGACAACTCCTCTGGAAACACCATATATTTT
CASSEFWDNSSGNTIYF
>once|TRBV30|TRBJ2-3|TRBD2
TGTGCCTGGAGTAAGGGATTAGCGGGAAGCACAGATACGCAGTATTTT
CAWSKGLAGSTDTQYF
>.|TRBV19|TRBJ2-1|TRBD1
TGTGCCAGTAGTAGGACAGGGCTCAACAATGAGCAGTTCTTC
CASSRTGLNNEQFF
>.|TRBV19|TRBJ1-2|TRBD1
TGTGCCAGTAGTATAACCCTCCCGACAGGGGTTATCTATGGCTACACCTTC
CASSITLPTGVIYGYTF
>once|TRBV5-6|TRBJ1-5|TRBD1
TGTGCCAGCAGCGTCGGGACAGGGCGAAAGAGCAATCAGCCCCAGCATTTT
CASSVGTGRKSNQPQHF
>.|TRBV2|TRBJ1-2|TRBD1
TGTGCCAGCAGCAATCGGACAGGGGCCTACTATGGCTACACCTTC
CASSNRTGAYYGYTF
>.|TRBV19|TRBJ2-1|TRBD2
TGTGCCAGTAGGAGCTATAGCGGGAGTTCCTACAATGAGCAGTTCTTC
CASRSYSGSSYNEQFF
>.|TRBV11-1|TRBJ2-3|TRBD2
TGTGCCAGCAGCCCTGGTGATAGCGGGGTCGTCACAGATACGCAGTATTTT
CASSPGDSGVVTDTQYF
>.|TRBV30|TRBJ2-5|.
TGTGCCTGGAGTGTTCAATGGGGATCAGGGGAGACCCAGTACTTC
CAWSVQWGSGETQYF
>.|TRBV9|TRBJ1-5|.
TGTGCCAGCAGCGTAGACAGGGATCAGCCCCAGCATTTT
CASSVDRDQPQHF
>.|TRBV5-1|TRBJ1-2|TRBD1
TGCGCCAGCAGCTTCGGCGTTTCTCAGGGGGCGCCTAACTATGGCTACACCTTC
CASSFGVSQGAPNYGYTF
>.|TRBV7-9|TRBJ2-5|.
TGTGCCAGCAGCTTCTTCCCCGAAGAGACCCAGTACTTC
CASSFFPEETQYF
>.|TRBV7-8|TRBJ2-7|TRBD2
TGTGCCAGCAGCTTTGCGGGGGGGCCCTACGAGCAGTACTTC
CASSFAGGPYEQYF
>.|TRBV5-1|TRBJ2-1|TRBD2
TGCGCCAGCAGCTTGGTACCGCAGCGGGAGGGTCAGCAGTTCTTC
CASSLVPQREGQQFF
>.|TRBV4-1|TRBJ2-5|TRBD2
TGCGCCAGCAGCCAAGTATGGGGGACTAGCGGGGCATACCAAGAGACCCAGTACTTC
CASSQVWGTSGAYQETQYF
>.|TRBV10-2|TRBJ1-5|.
TGCGCCAGCAGGGACCGGGGAGGTACCAATCAGCCCCAGCATTTT
CASRDRGGTNQPQHF
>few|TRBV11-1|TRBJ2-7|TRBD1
TGTGCCAGCAGCTCGACCGGGACAGGGCGCTACGAGCAGTACTTC
CASSSTGTGRYEQYF
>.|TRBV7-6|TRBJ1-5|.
TGTGCCAGCAGCTTAGCGCGGGACAGCAATCAGCCCCAGCATTTT
CASSLARDSNQPQHF
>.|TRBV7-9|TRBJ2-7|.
TGTGCCAGCAGCTTGACTAGTCAGGGAGAGCAGTACTTC
CASSLTSQGEQYF
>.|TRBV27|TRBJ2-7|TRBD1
TGTGCCAGCACCCCTTTGACAGGGAGCTCCTACGAGCAGTACTTC
CASTPLTGSSYEQYF
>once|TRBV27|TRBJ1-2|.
TGTGCCAGCAGTCCTCTGCCAGGGAACTATGGCTACACCTTC
CASSPLPGNYGYTF
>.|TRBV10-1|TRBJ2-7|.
TGCGCCAGCAGTAGTGCAGGTAGCTCCTACGAGCAGTACTTC
CASSSAGSSYEQYF
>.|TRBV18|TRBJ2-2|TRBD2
TGTGCCAGCTCAGTTGGACTAGCGAACACCGGGGAGCTGTTTTTT
CASSVGLANTGELFF
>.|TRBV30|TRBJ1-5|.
TGTGCCTGGAGTGTGGAGGGTGCCCAGCATTTT
CAWSVEGAQHF
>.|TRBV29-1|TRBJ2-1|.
TGCAGCGTTGTTAGGGGGAATGAGCAGTTCTTC
CSVVRGNEQFF
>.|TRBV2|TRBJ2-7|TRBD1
TGTGCCAACGGCCGGTGGGACAGCCCTTTAACGAGCTCCTACGAGCAGTACTTC
CANGRWDSPLTSSYEQYF
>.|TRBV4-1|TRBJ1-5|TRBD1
TGCGCCAGCAGCCAGGACTTGGGACAGCCTCTCCCGGCCCAGCATTTT
CASSQDLGQPLPAQHF
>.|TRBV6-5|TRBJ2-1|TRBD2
TGTGCCAGCAGTTACGGAGCGGGAGTCGTGAATGAGCAGTTCTTC
CASSYGAGVVNEQFF
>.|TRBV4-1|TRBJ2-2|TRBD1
TGCGCCAGCAGCCAAGACAGGGGGCTTGCCGGGGAGCTGTTTTTT
CASSQDRGLAGELFF
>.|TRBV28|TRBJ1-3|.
TGTGCCAGCAGTTTCCAGTCCTCTGGAAACACCATATATTTT
CASSFQSSGNTIYF
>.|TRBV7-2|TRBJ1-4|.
TGTGCCAGCAGTACCCAGGCAGGGAATGAAAAACTGTTTTTT
CASSTQAGNEKLFF
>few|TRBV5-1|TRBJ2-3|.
TGCGCCAGCAGCCTCTGGGGGGGCACAGATACGCAGTATTTT
CASSLWGGTDTQYF
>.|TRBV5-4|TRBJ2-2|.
TGTGCCAGCAGCTTCTCTCCCGGCAGGGCCACCGGGGAGCTGTTTTTT
CASSFSPGRATGELFF
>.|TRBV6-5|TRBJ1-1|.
TGTGCCAGCAGTTACTCGAGTCAACCAGGGATCGCTGAAGCTTTCTTT
CASSYSSQPGIAEAFF
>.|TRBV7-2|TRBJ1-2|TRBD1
TGTGCCAGCAGCCAGGGACAGAACTATGGCTACACCTTC
CASSQGQNYGYTF
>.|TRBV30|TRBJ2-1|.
TGTGCCTGGAGTGTGGGCACATACAATGAGCAGTTCTTC
CAWSVGTYNEQFF
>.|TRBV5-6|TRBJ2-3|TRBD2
TGTGCCAGCAGCCCCAGACTAGCGGGGGAGACAGATACGCAGTATTTT
CASSPRLAGETDTQYF